One sample yielded the 22 T cell receptor beta chains listed below, sequenced in a study of PD-1 blockade in classical Hodgkin lymphoma. Documented time point: newly diagnosed, previously untreated cHL patient sample. Profiled with immunoSEQ multiplex PCR; TCRdb holds only in-frame clones, not every one. The table shows about 47,000 clones, with about nine tenths occurring only once. The sequenced sample was peripheral blood mononuclear cells (PBMCs). These receptors came from a human donor with classical Hodgkin lymphoma.

The V call is TRBV5-1, the J call TRBJ1-1; D is undetermined. Germline CDR1 reads SGHRS; CDR2 reads YFSETQ. This CDR3 is 13 amino acids long. Deletions cut 4 bases from V and 3 bases from J, with 10 bases between. DNA for the CDR3: TGCGCCAGCAGCCTAAACCTGGACACTGAAGCTTTCTTT. Protein product: CASSLNLDTEAFF.

The chain combines TRBV4-2 with TRBJ2-1, with a weak D call TRBD2 (6 bases). There are 16 residues in the CDR3. The germline V and J ends were trimmed by 3 bases and 4 bases, with 16 bases remaining between them. The germline V gene has CDR1 LGHNA and CDR2 YNFKEQ. The CDR3 nucleotides are TGTGCCAGCAGCCACTTCCGGGAGTCAGGGTACAATGAGCAGTTCTTC. Translating gives CASSHFRESGYNEQFF.

The chain combines TRBV11-2 with TRBJ2-1; the D gene is possibly TRBD2 (6 bases). Germline V lookup: CDR1 SGHAT, CDR2 FQNNGV. The CDR3 is made up of 13 amino acids. V lost 0 bases and J 10 bases, leaving 10 bases between the germline ends. CDR3 amino acids: CASSLDRRGEQFF. The CDR3 bases are TGTGCCAGCAGCTTAGATCGGAGGGGAGAGCAGTTCTTC. Filled out from reference TRBV11-2 and TRBJ2-1, the complete variable domain reads EAGVAQSPRYKIIEKRQSVAFWCNPISGHATLYWYQQILGQGPKLLIQFQNNGVVDDSQLPKDRFSAERLKGVDSTLKIQPAKLEDSAVYLCASSLDRRGEQFFGPGTRLTVL.

The rearrangement links TRBV29-1 to TRBJ1-2; D is ambiguous. This CDR3 is built from 16 residues. Germline V CDR1 and CDR2: SQVTM, ANQGSEA. V was clipped by 6 bases and J by 0 bases, with 20 bases between them. This chain's CDR3 is CSVFEDGAIANYGYTF. CDR3 DNA: TGCAGCGTCTTTGAAGACGGAGCCATAGCTAACTATGGCTACACCTTC.

This chain links TRBV7-9 with TRBJ1-1, with D hard to call. Germline assignment: CDR1 SEHNR and CDR2 FQNEAQ (reference sequence). The V end was cut by 4 bases, the J end by 7 bases, with 4 bases between. This CDR3 has 10 amino acids. The CDR3 bases are TGTGCCAGCAGCTCCTATGAAGCTTTCTTT. Translated, it gives CASSSYEAFF.

This chain joins TRBV27 and TRBJ2-7; D is possibly TRBD1 (5 bases). V lost 7 bases, J lost 7 bases, and 23 bases lay in between. The germline gives CDR1 MNHEY, CDR2 SMNVEV (reference sequence). CDR3 length equals 15 residues. The CDR3, as DNA: TGTGCCAGCATAAGGTGGGGCTACAAGGGAATAGAGCAGTACTTC. Protein sequence: CASIRWGYKGIEQYF.

The chain couples TRBV28 to TRBJ1-1, with D possibly matching TRBD1 (6 bases). Germline V lookup: CDR1 MDHEN, CDR2 SYDVKM. Trimming cost V 3 bases and J 7 bases, with 18 bases left between them. The CDR3 runs 15 residues. The CDR3 protein is CASSFLSGALGEAFF. In DNA, the CDR3 is TGTGCCAGCAGTTTCCTCTCAGGGGCGCTCGGTGAAGCTTTCTTT.

The V and J genes are TRBV5-1 and TRBJ2-3; no definite D call. Per germline, CDR1 SGHRS and CDR2 YFSETQ. This CDR3 is 12 amino acids long. V was shortened by 0 bases and J by 6 bases, with 5 bases between the two germline ends. The CDR3 region has the DNA TGCGCCAGCAGCTTGGGGAAGGATACGCAGTATTTT. Its protein product is CASSLGKDTQYF.

This clone was recorded once. This rearrangement joins TRBV4-1 to TRBJ2-7; 12 bases fit TRBD2. This CDR3 comprises 16 residues. CDR1 and CDR2 (germline): MGHRA, YSYEKL. V shed 0 bases, J shed 4 bases, and the junction held 4 bases outside the gene matches. The chain's CDR3 is CASSQELAGGLYEQYF. DNA for the CDR3: TGCGCCAGCAGCCAAGAACTAGCGGGAGGACTTTACGAGCAGTACTTC.

The rearrangement uses TRBV15 and TRBJ2-1; D remains ambiguous. Germline CDR1 reads LNHNV; CDR2 reads YYDKDF (reference sequence). This CDR3 region has 14 residues. V dropped 0 bases and J dropped 9 bases, with 12 bases sitting between them. CDR3 nucleotides: TGTGCCACCAGCAGAGAAAAGATGGCCCGTGAGCAGTTCTTC. Its protein is CATSREKMAREQFF.

The chain combines TRBV27 with TRBJ2-1; D gene unclear. Trimming stripped 8 bases from V and 8 bases from J, with 13 bases between. The CDR3 is 12 residues long. Germline lookup yields CDR1 MNHEY and CDR2 SMNVEV (reference sequence). As DNA, the CDR3 is TGTGCCAGCGGCCGGTGGGTCGATGAGCAGTTCTTC. It specifies CASGRWVDEQFF.

V gene TRBV10-1 combines with J gene TRBJ1-2; no clear D gene. Trimming shortened V by 2 bases and J by 4 bases, and 8 bases separated the two germline ends. Germline assignment: CDR1 WNHNN and CDR2 SYGVQD (reference sequence). The CDR3 has 13 amino acids. In DNA, the CDR3 is TGCGCCAGCAGTGAGGAGGGATTCTATGGCTACACCTTC. Protein product: CASSEEGFYGYTF.

The chain uses TRBV29-1 and TRBJ1-1; D uncertain. V was trimmed by 5 bases and J by 1 base, leaving 2 bases between them. CDR1 is SQVTM, CDR2 ANQGSEA, per germline. The CDR3 length is 10 residues. The chain's CDR3 is CSVKNTEAFF. In DNA form, the CDR3 reads TGCAGCGTTAAGAACACTGAAGCTTTCTTT. The whole variable domain, remainder taken from reference TRBV29-1 and TRBJ1-1, is SAVISQKPSRDICQRGTSLTIQCQVDSQVTMMFWYRQQPGQSLTLIATANQGSEATYESGFVIDKFPISRPNLTFSTLTVSNMSPEDSSIYLCSVKNTEAFFGQGTRLTVV.

This clone was recorded only once. The J gene is TRBJ2-3, the V gene TRBV25-1; D gene ambiguous. The V end lost 3 bases, the J end lost 3 bases, and 7 bases lay between the germline ends. CDR1 MGHDK and CDR2 SYGVNS come from the germline V gene. The CDR3 totals 13 residues. For the CDR3, the DNA is TGTGCCAGCAGTGATAGGAAGACAGATACGCAGTATTTT. It is translated as CASSDRKTDTQYF.

The V call is TRBV6-1, the J call TRBJ2-7; 7 bases align to TRBD1. In germline, CDR1 is MNHNS, CDR2 SASEGT. Trimming took 1 base from V and 2 from J; bases not matched to a gene: 5. The CDR3 sequence is 15 residues long. CDR3 nucleotides: TGTGCCAGCAGTGAAGGCAGGGGGTACCCCTACGAGCAGTACGTC. Translated, it gives CASSEGRGYPYEQYV.

This chain joins TRBV4-1 and TRBJ1-1; D call uncertain. This CDR3 spans 14 amino acids. Germline-derived CDR1 and CDR2 are MGHRA and YSYEKL. V was trimmed by 4 bases and J by 0 bases, leaving 9 bases between them. The CDR3 reads CASSPEGLNTEAFF. CDR3 DNA sequence: TGCGCCAGCAGCCCCGAAGGGCTGAACACTGAAGCTTTCTTT.

This clone has only one observation. This sequence joins TRBV2 and TRBJ2-3, with 10 bases aligning to TRBD2. The CDR3 contains 14 residues. From germline, CDR1 is SNHLY and CDR2 FYNNEI. J gave up 1 base and V 7 bases, and 2 bases lay outside the gene matches. CDR3 sequence: CASNLAGGTDTQYF. The CDR3 bases are TGTGCCAGCAACCTAGCGGGGGGCACAGATACGCAGTATTTT. The complete variable domain, with remaining parts taken from reference TRBV2 and TRBJ2-3, reads EPEVTQTPSHQVTQMGQEVILRCVPISNHLYFYWYRQILGQKVEFLVSFYNNEISEKSEIFDDQFSVERPDGSNFTLKIRSTKLEDSAMYFCASNLAGGTDTQYFGPGTRLTVL.

This clone showed up just a few times. The chain uses TRBV29-1 and TRBJ2-5; 8 nucleotides match TRBD1. Germline V gene sequence: CDR1 SQVTM, CDR2 ANQGSEA. Trimming removed 8 bases from V and 4 bases from J; junction bases left unmatched: 12. CDR3 length: 14 residues. The CDR3: CSMTGAGQGETQYF. The CDR3 region has the DNA TGCAGCATGACAGGGGCTGGTCAAGGAGAGACCCAGTACTTC.

Written as DNA, the CDR3 is TGTGCCAGCAGCCGGTACAGGGGCACAGATACGCAGTATTTT. It encodes CASSRYRGTDTQYF. This sequence joins TRBV5-5 and TRBJ2-3, with TRBD1 as a possible D gene (6 bases). Germline V CDR1 and CDR2: SGHKS, YYEKEE (reference sequence). V was pared by 4 bases and J by 1 base, with 10 bases between. This CDR3 is built from 14 residues.

The chain combines TRBV2 with TRBJ2-1; D is perhaps TRBD1 or TRBD2 (5 bases each). The germline V and J ends were trimmed by 4 bases and 4 bases, with 11 bases remaining between them. This CDR3 contains 14 residues. Per germline, CDR1 SNHLY and CDR2 FYNNEI. The CDR3 here is CASSVRGVYNEQFF. The CDR3 nucleotides are TGTGCCAGCAGTGTGAGGGGCGTATACAATGAGCAGTTCTTC. The full variable domain, with the rest looked up from reference TRBV2 and TRBJ2-1, is EPEVTQTPSHQVTQMGQEVILRCVPISNHLYFYWYRQILGQKVEFLVSFYNNEISEKSEIFDDQFSVERPDGSNFTLKIRSTKLEDSAMYFCASSVRGVYNEQFFGPGTRLTVL.

The chain uses TRBV5-1 and TRBJ2-4; D could derive from TRBD1 or TRBD2 (5 bases each). The CDR3 consists of 13 residues. V lost 3 bases and J lost 1, with 5 bases in between. Germline loops: CDR1 SGHRS, CDR2 YFSETQ. The CDR3 is CASSWGAKNIQYF. In DNA form, the CDR3 reads TGCGCCAGCAGCTGGGGGGCCAAAAACATTCAGTACTTC.

Points on this clone: The junction departs from germline at one end; a sequencing error may be responsible. V usage is TRBV10-1 and J usage is TRBJ2-5, with D tentatively TRBD2 (5 bases). Germline-derived CDR1 and CDR2 are WNHNN and SYGVQD (reference sequence). The CDR3 has 13 amino acids. The CDR3 bases are TGCGCCAGCAGTGAGTCATGTGACTACCCCCCTGACTTC. It yields the protein CASSESCDYPPDF.